The source of this TCR beta chain is a study of CD4 T cells in relation to SARS-CoV-2 and coronaviruses. In the study overall: After 10 to 11 days of antigen culture, PBMC TCR beta CDR3s were sequenced.

Trimming shortened V by 3 bases and J by 2 bases, and 7 bases separated the two germline ends. This CDR3 has 13 residues. Before the COVID-19 pandemic, during about 2010-2018, CD4+ T cells were taken from unexposed donors. After more than eight days of culture, CD4+ T cells were isolated. As to this clone: Antigen unknown.

TCRdb's table, derived via immunoSEQ multiplex PCR, lists solely in-frame clones and lacks some. Among about 29,000 clones listed, roughly four fifths were seen once. The J gene is TRBJ1-2, the V gene TRBV12-3 or TRBV12-4; D call uncertain. The TCR was taken from a human donor in good health. What was sequenced was CD4+ T cells from PBMCs, cultured in vitro. CDR3 protein: CASSLDGNYGYTF. The CDR3 DNA follows: TGTGCCAGCAGTTTGGACGGCAACTATGGCTACACCTTC.